The source of this TCR beta chain is a study of OX40 agonist ivuxolimab in advanced cancers. Overall study context: Patients were dosed with the agonistic anti-OX40 (CD134) antibody ivuxolimab.

The study sampled blood at baseline, cycle 4 day 1, and cycle 7 day 1. CDR3 length: 13 amino acids. The trim removed 8 bases at V and 2 bases at J, leaving 6 bases unmatched. CDR1 is MNHEY and CDR2 is SVGAGI in the germline V gene. A single count supports this clone. Its antigen remains unknown. Profiled with immunoSEQ multiplex PCR; TCRdb holds only in-frame clones, not every one. Here the sample spans around 37,000 clones, approximately 90% being singletons. Broader study findings: There were also nonresponders showing low normalized T-cell clonal expansion. Fewer expanded clones were found on average in CD4+ than in CD8+ T cells.

The sequence came from an adult with an advanced solid tumor such as melanoma, head and neck, liver or kidney cancer. The sample here was CD4+ or CD8+ T cells sorted from blood, taken in a trial of the OX40 agonist ivuxolimab. The gene calls are TRBV6-5 and TRBJ2-7; the match to TRBD1 covers 7 bases. The CDR3 spells CASRRQGAYEQYF. The DNA of the CDR3 is TGTGCCAGCCGAAGGCAGGGGGCCTACGAGCAGTACTTC.